This TCR beta chain was identified in a study of T-cell reconstitution after alpha-beta-depleted transplantation in children (dated by TCRdb to the mid-2010s). The study in broad terms: T-cell immune reconstitution after TCRalphabeta/CD19-depleted allogeneic hematopoietic cell transplantation in children was quantitatively tracked in the study by means of TCR repertoire profiling.

A note on this clonotype: Its antigen specificity is not known. Per-base quality was not reported, and no clone a single base away is much larger than it.

Library preparation employed PCR. Sequencing took place on an Illumina HiSeq 2500. To normalize quantification of the TCRbeta repertoire, the TCR libraries were built with molecular barcoding that relied on unique molecular identifiers. Starting from the raw public reads, TCRdb applied fastp trimming at Q25, assembled clones with MiXCR and retained in-frame beta chains. Every CDR3 protein is listed once, alongside the most common genes and DNA of its rows. In this sample the table shows more than 450,000 distinct CDR3 sequences, approximately 20% of which occur a single time. Approximately 3% of the sample lies in the top ten. The CDR3 starts with the cysteine, ends with the phenylalanine, and has 13 residues. CDR3 DNA is the only sequence kept; it has 39 bases, read in frame from the first base. Trimming accounts for 5 bases at V and 4 bases at J, while the number of junction bases matched to no gene is 2. CDR1 SGHTA and CDR2 FQGNSA are derived from the germline V gene.

The rearranged chain carries TRBV7-2 and TRBJ2-1, with 7 junctional bases fitting TRBD1. The material sequenced was PBMCs from the stem cell graft donor, taken from the stem cell graft. The sequence came from a human donor who donated a stem cell graft to a child with acute lymphoblastic leukemia. The DNA is as follows: TGTGCCAGCAGCGCGACAGGGTACAATGAGCAGTTCTTC. This translates into CASSATGYNEQFF.